This T cell receptor beta chain was sequenced in a study of T cells in women clearing cervical HPV infection. Overall study context: Controls gave blood once infection was undetectable; cases at lesion identification.

All participants had a single incident cervical HPV16 infection, and prevalent HPV16 infections were excluded. Study-wide findings and caveats: CIN3+ cases had significantly higher TCR richness than controls; evenness did not differ. TRBV6-7 abundance was lower in cases than controls (0.11% versus 0.16%).

Sequenced by immunoSEQ multiplex PCR; TCRdb stores in-frame clones only, minus some. The table for this sample gives 40,000 to 55,000 clones. As regards this clone: Its antigen is as yet unknown. The read terminates 3 residues before the CDR3 end, so the remaining end is supplied by the germline J gene.

CDR3 length: 17 amino acids. V was cut by 4 bases and J by 0 bases, with 15 bases left in between. From germline, CDR1 is LNHDA and CDR2 SQIVND (reference sequence). The clonotype originates from a woman between 18 and 75 years old with a cervical HPV16 infection that either progressed to CIN3+ or cleared (not recorded which). The sequenced sample consisted of blood buffy coat. The rearrangement links TRBV19 to TRBJ2-2, with D maybe TRBD2 (5 bases). The chain's CDR3 is CASSKAPRVPNTGELFF. The CDR3 DNA, read in part, is TGTGCCAGTAGTAAGGCCCCGAGGGTCCCGAACACCGGGGAG.